This T cell receptor (beta chain) was sequenced during a study of tumor-infiltrating lymphocytes in primary liver carcinoma. CDR1 is MGHDK and CDR2 is SYGVNS in the germline V gene. The junction had 5 bases not matched to a gene; V was cut back by 10 bases and J by 0 bases. The CDR3 loop spans 14 amino acids. Researchers generated TCR beta cDNA from about 450 ng of total RNA, relying on a constant-region primer. Slightly modified ARM-PCR with three nested multiplex PCR rounds yielded TCR beta libraries. Investigators reported that the first two PCR rounds, at about 9 cycles each, used TRBV1-TRBV30 forward primers with a C-beta reverse primer. TCRdb re-called the multiplex PCR reads through MiXCR, storing one row per CDR3 protein. This sample has about 50,000 distinct CDR3 sequences, with around 82% found just once. RNA and DNA were co-extracted from approximately 20-30 mg of unsorted bulk tissue.

Sequencing was performed on liver tumor tissue from sampling region 5. As to subset: tumor region T5, tumor centre. This clonotype was obtained from a man aged 35 to 55 with primary liver carcinoma and hepatitis B virus infection. This rearrangement joins TRBV25-1 to TRBJ2-1; 8 bases map to TRBD1. CDR3 in amino acids: CANTGGGSYNEQFF. Here the CDR3 DNA reads TGTGCCAATACAGGGGGAGGCTCCTACAATGAGCAGTTCTTC.